The 24 T cell receptor beta chains below were found in one sample sequenced in a study of cytomegalovirus exposure and HLA in healthy donors. The PCR was carried out with 60 Vbeta primers and 13 Jbeta primers. Some clones are missing from TCRdb's copy, which holds only in-frame ones; the method was immunoSEQ multiplex PCR. The sample consists of about 78,000 clones, roughly 60% of them appearing once. The sample consisted of PBMCs. These receptors all stem from a man aged 30 to 45 in good health and CMV-seropositive.

This clone showed up just a few times. J is TRBJ1-1 and V is TRBV10-3; D is perhaps TRBD1 (5 bases). The V end lost 0 bases, the J end lost 1 base, and 12 bases lay between the germline ends. Germline CDR1 is ENHRY and CDR2 is SYGVKD. The CDR3 covers 16 residues. As DNA, the CDR3 is TGTGCCATCAGTGAGTCGTTCAGGGTATCGAACACTGAAGCTTTCTTT. This gives the protein CAISESFRVSNTEAFF.

This clone turned up a few times. The J gene is TRBJ1-5, the V gene TRBV30; tentatively, D is TRBD1 (5 bases). The CDR3 has 14 residues. The germline V and J ends were trimmed by 0 bases and 5 bases, with 11 bases remaining between them. The germline CDR1 and CDR2 sequences are GTSNPN and SVGIG (reference sequence). CDR3 residues: CAWSVRQIHQPQHF. CDR3 nucleotide sequence: TGTGCCTGGAGTGTAAGACAGATTCATCAGCCCCAGCATTTT.

V usage is TRBV5-1 and J usage is TRBJ1-4; D remains ambiguous. Trimming removed 0 bases from V and 6 bases from J, with 12 bases in between. The CDR3 spans 15 residues. In germline, CDR1 is SGHRS, CDR2 YFSETQ. The CDR3 region is CASSLAGGSDEKLFF. Written as DNA, the CDR3 is TGCGCCAGCAGCTTGGCCGGAGGGAGCGATGAAAAACTGTTTTTT.

This chain uses TRBV19 with TRBJ2-3; 7 positions agree with TRBD2. Trimming removed 7 bases from V and 4 bases from J; junction bases left unmatched: 8. CDR3 length equals 14 residues. Germline V gives CDR1 LNHDA, CDR2 SQIVND (reference sequence). Here the CDR3 reads CASMSGIGSDTQYF. The CDR3 DNA reads as TGTGCCAGTATGAGCGGGATAGGGTCAGATACGCAGTATTTT.

This clone occurred a few times. V is TRBV29-1 and J is TRBJ2-3; TRBD1 matches at 8 bases. Trimming removed 6 bases from V and 4 bases from J; junction bases left unmatched: 9. The CDR3 totals 14 residues. Germline CDR1 SQVTM, CDR2 ANQGSEA. CDR3 nucleotide sequence: TGCAGCGTCTGGACAGGGACGGAGGCAGATACGCAGTATTTT. Translating gives CSVWTGTEADTQYF.

This clone was picked up a small number of times. V gene TRBV5-5 combines with J gene TRBJ2-1, with D possibly matching TRBD1 (6 bases). In germline, CDR1 is SGHKS, CDR2 YYEKEE (reference sequence). V was trimmed by 2 bases and J by 0 bases, leaving 15 bases between them. The CDR3 extends over 17 amino acids. DNA for the CDR3: TGTGCCAGCAGCTTTAGTATCAGGGGCGGCTCCTACAATGAGCAGTTCTTC. It yields the protein CASSFSIRGGSYNEQFF.

The table lists this clone with a few counts. The chain recombines TRBV19 with TRBJ1-2; the D gene is possibly TRBD1 (5 bases). The germline gives CDR1 LNHDA, CDR2 SQIVND (reference sequence). CDR3 size: 14 residues. Between the trimmed V and J ends, which lost 7 bases and 4 bases, there was a span of 16 bases. Here the CDR3 reads CASMEGRVGYGYTF. Written as DNA, the CDR3 is TGTGCCAGTATGGAGGGGCGCGTCGGCTATGGCTACACCTTC.

This clone was seen more than once but under ten times. The V call is TRBV2, the J call TRBJ2-2, with TRBD1 matching 8 bases. The CDR3 runs 14 residues. Germline lookup yields CDR1 SNHLY and CDR2 FYNNEI. The DNA for the CDR3 is TGTGCAACCCGGGGACAGGTAGACACCGGGGAGCTGTTTTTT. The encoded protein is CATRGQVDTGELFF.

The V and J genes are TRBV5-1 and TRBJ1-1; 9 bases agree with TRBD1. V was pared by 3 bases and J by 9 bases, with 15 bases of the junction left unmatched. Germline CDR1 SGHRS, CDR2 YFSETQ. The CDR3 consists of 16 residues. In DNA, the CDR3 is TGCGCCAGCAGCTCCAGGACAGGGGATGGGGACGGGAAAGCTTTCTTT. This translates into CASSSRTGDGDGKAFF.

This clone showed up just once. This chain connects TRBV19 to TRBJ2-7; tentatively, D is TRBD2 (6 bases). This CDR3 spans 14 amino acids. The V gene lost 0 bases and the J gene lost 3 bases, with 9 bases spanning the gap. Germline-derived CDR1 and CDR2 are LNHDA and SQIVND (reference sequence). The CDR3 coding sequence is TGTGCCAGTAGTATAGATCGGGGGAACTACGAGCAGTACTTC. Protein product: CASSIDRGNYEQYF.

The chain links TRBV19 to TRBJ1-1, with 9 positions matching TRBD1. This CDR3 is 16 amino acids long. V was clipped by 4 bases and J by 0 bases; unmatched bases: 6. The germline V gene encodes CDR1 LNHDA and CDR2 SQIVND (reference sequence). CDR3 sequence: CASSTRRQGVNTEAFF. Here the CDR3 DNA reads TGTGCCAGTAGTACCAGGAGACAGGGGGTGAACACTGAAGCTTTCTTT. Based on the CDR3 plus reference TRBV19 and TRBJ1-1, the full variable domain is DGGITQSPKYLFRKEGQNVTLSCEQNLNHDAMYWYRQDPGQGLRLIYYSQIVNDFQKGDIAEGYSVSREKKESFPLTVTSAQKNPTAFYLCASSTRRQGVNTEAFFGQGTRLTVV.

The rearrangement uses TRBV6-6 and TRBJ2-7; 8 positions match TRBD1. The germline V gene encodes CDR1 MNHNY and CDR2 SVGAGI (reference sequence). Trimming removed 6 bases from V and 7 bases from J; junction bases left unmatched: 14. There are 15 residues in the CDR3. The CDR3 DNA reads TGTGCCAGCAGAATCCACCGGGACAGGAGTTTTGAGCAGTACTTC. Its translation: CASRIHRDRSFEQYF.

This clone turned up a few times. The chain employs TRBV25-1 and TRBJ2-7; TRBD2 aligns across 9 bases. Germline-derived CDR1 and CDR2 are MGHDK and SYGVNS. CDR3 length: 14 amino acids. V lost 3 bases and J lost 7; bases outside the gene matches: 7. The CDR3 sequence is CASSDPGSGGEQYF. The DNA for the CDR3 is TGTGCCAGCAGTGATCCCGGGAGCGGGGGGGAGCAGTACTTC.

This clone was found a few times. This chain joins TRBV7-3 and TRBJ2-3; 15 bases match TRBD2. Trimming at V came to 2 bases and at J to 5 bases, leaving 2 bases not matched to a gene. Germline assignment: CDR1 SGHTA and CDR2 FQGTGA. The CDR3 length is 16 residues. This CDR3 reads CASSLGLAGGLDTQYF. The CDR3 DNA is TGTGCCAGCAGCTTAGGACTAGCGGGGGGGCTAGATACGCAGTATTTT. Looking up the rest from reference TRBV7-3 and TRBJ2-3 gives the full variable domain: GAGVSQTPSNKVTEKGKYVELRCDPISGHTALYWYRQSLGQGPEFLIYFQGTGAADDSGLPNDRFFAVRPEGSVSTLKIQRTERGDSAVYLCASSLGLAGGLDTQYFGPGTRLTVL.

This clone was seen more than once but under ten times. The J gene is TRBJ2-6, the V gene TRBV7-3; tentative D call: TRBD2 (5 bases). Trimming pared 6 bases from V and 4 bases from J, leaving 16 bases between. The CDR3 loop spans 16 amino acids. CDR1 SGHTA and CDR2 FQGTGA come from the germline V gene. CDR3 in amino acids: CASSSIGPGGANVLTF. The DNA of the CDR3 is TGTGCCAGCAGTTCAATCGGACCGGGAGGGGCCAACGTCCTGACTTTC.

Only a few counts were recorded for this clone. J is TRBJ2-5 and V is TRBV6-1, with 11 bases fitting TRBD1. The germline V gene has CDR1 MNHNS and CDR2 SASEGT. This CDR3 is built from 14 residues. J gave up 4 bases and V 10 bases, and 8 bases lay outside the gene matches. CDR3 protein: CANSGTGGAETQYF. The DNA of the CDR3 is TGTGCCAACTCCGGGACAGGGGGGGCAGAGACCCAGTACTTC.

The CDR3 sequence: CASSPILGGNQYF. The CDR3 DNA is TGTGCCAGCAGCCCCATCCTTGGCGGAAACCAGTACTTC. The genes are TRBV11-2 and TRBJ2-7; D remains unclear. In germline, CDR1 is SGHAT, CDR2 FQNNGV. There are 13 residues in the CDR3. With 5 bases removed from V and 10 bases from J, the gap between germline ends came to 18 bases.

V is TRBV13 and J is TRBJ2-5; unclear D gene. Germline V lookup: CDR1 PRHDT, CDR2 FYEKMQ (reference sequence). V was cut by 0 bases and J by 5 bases, with 4 bases left in between. The CDR3 covers 12 residues. CDR3 DNA: TGTGCCAGCAGCTTAGGCCGGGAGACCCAGTACTTC. This encodes CASSLGRETQYF.

This clone has a handful of counts. The chain joins TRBV6-1 to TRBJ2-5; D unclear. Germline V gene data show CDR1 as MNHNS and CDR2 as SASEGT. The CDR3 covers 15 residues. V gave up 7 bases and J gave up 1 base, with 16 bases separating them. The CDR3 nucleotides read TGTGCCAGCACCCCAGGCCCCACACTCCAAGAGACCCAGTACTTC. Its protein is CASTPGPTLQETQYF.

This clone came up once. The chain employs TRBV6-1 and TRBJ1-1, with D perhaps TRBD1 (5 bases). Germline-derived CDR1 and CDR2 are MNHNS and SASEGT. Trimming stripped 6 bases from V and 1 base from J, with 9 bases between. The CDR3 runs to 13 residues. This CDR3 reads CASRGLRNTEAFF. The DNA for the CDR3 is TGTGCCAGCAGGGGACTTAGGAACACTGAAGCTTTCTTT.

This chain links TRBV7-3 with TRBJ2-3; the D gene is possibly TRBD2 (7 bases). V lost 3 bases and J 6 bases, leaving 16 bases between the germline ends. The CDR3 loop spans 15 amino acids. Germline V gene sequence: CDR1 SGHTA, CDR2 FQGTGA. The CDR3 sequence is CASSFSVGGLDTQYF. CDR3 DNA sequence: TGTGCCAGCAGCTTCAGCGTGGGGGGGCTTGATACGCAGTATTTT.

Only a few counts were recorded for this clone. The rearrangement links TRBV19 to TRBJ1-1, with 8 bases aligning to TRBD1. J lost 5 bases, V lost 5 bases, and 4 bases had no gene match. Germline CDR1 is LNHDA and CDR2 is SQIVND (reference sequence). The CDR3 runs 13 residues. CDR3 sequence: CASSVDRGTEAFF. CDR3 in DNA: TGTGCCAGTAGTGTCGACAGGGGTACTGAAGCTTTCTTT.

The table lists this clone with a few counts. The chain carries TRBV15 and TRBJ2-1; 12 positions match TRBD2. This CDR3 comprises 14 residues. Germline V gene data show CDR1 as LNHNV and CDR2 as YYDKDF (reference sequence). V lost 4 bases, J lost 6 bases, and 1 base stayed unmatched. The CDR3 nucleotides are TGTGCCACCAGCAAGACTAGCGGGGGCAATGAGCAGTTCTTC. Its translation is CATSKTSGGNEQFF.

The rearrangement joins TRBV28 to TRBJ1-5; 8 bases fit TRBD1. This CDR3 comprises 14 residues. Germline CDR1 and CDR2: MDHEN and SYDVKM. Germline trimming cut 5 bases from V and 7 bases from J; bases unmatched to any gene: 7. CDR3 sequence (DNA): TGTGCCAGCAGTACCGGACAGGGAAGACAGCCCCAGCATTTT. Its protein is CASSTGQGRQPQHF.